Listed here are 3 T cell receptor beta chains from one sample, sequenced in a study of cytotoxic CD8 clonotypes in ibrutinib-treated CLL. Profiling relied on immunoSEQ multiplex PCR, and the TCRdb table lists in-frame clones only, not all of them. The data contain about 140,000 clones, roughly 80% of them singletons. This sample comprised PBMCs, obtained after 12 months of ibrutinib treatment. All receptors derive from a human donor with chronic lymphocytic leukemia.

The V call is TRBV7-6, the J call TRBJ1-1; D gene uncertain. The CDR3 length is 13 residues. Deletions cut 3 bases from V and 0 bases from J, with 5 bases between. Germline assignment: CDR1 SGHVS and CDR2 FNYEAQ. The CDR3 nucleotides are TGTGCCAGCAGCTTGCAAGTGAACACTGAAGCTTTCTTT. It yields the protein CASSLQVNTEAFF. Full variable domain (remainder filled in from reference TRBV7-6 and TRBJ1-1): GAGVSQSPRYKVTKRGQDVALRCDPISGHVSLYWYRQALGQGPEFLTYFNYEAQQDKSGLPNDRFSAERPEGSISTLTIQRTEQRDSAMYRCASSLQVNTEAFFGQGTRLTVV.

The chain recombines TRBV18 with TRBJ2-6; D remains unclear. The length of the CDR3 is 14 residues. V dropped 4 bases and J dropped 0 bases, with 4 bases sitting between them. Germline lookup yields CDR1 KGHSH and CDR2 LQKENI. The CDR3 reads CASSRISGANVLTF. The CDR3 DNA is TGTGCCAGCTCACGCATCTCTGGGGCCAACGTCCTGACTTTC.

The table lists this clone with a few counts. J is TRBJ1-1 and V is TRBV10-2, with D perhaps TRBD1 (5 bases). Trimming left V 6 bases short and J 5 bases short, with 10 bases between. The CDR3 loop spans 12 amino acids. Looked up from germline, CDR1 is WSHSY and CDR2 is SAAADI. The CDR3: CASRGVGTEAFF. The DNA for the CDR3 is TGCGCCAGCAGGGGGGTCGGGACTGAAGCTTTCTTT.